The 24 T cell receptor beta chains below were found in one sample sequenced in a study of blood T cell repertoires in COVID-19. Data came from immunoSEQ multiplex PCR; TCRdb stores just in-frame clones and leaves some out. The repertoire holds 140,000 to 150,000 clones, around 86% seen once, with less than 45% in the top ten. Sequencing was done on a sample of peripheral blood. The receptors shown here come from a man aged 50-59 years who had recovered from COVID-19.

As for this clone: Other DNA sequences in the sample encode the same CDR3. This chain links TRBV7-2 with TRBJ1-3, with TRBD1 matching over 7 bases. V lost 5 bases and J lost 0; bases outside the gene matches: 4. The germline V gene has CDR1 SGHTA and CDR2 FQGNSA. This CDR3 region has 15 residues. CDR3 sequence: CASSGRDSSGNTIYF. The CDR3 DNA reads as TGTGCCAGCAGCGGAAGGGACAGCTCTGGAAACACCATATATTTT.

The CDR3 bases are TGTGCCAGCAGCCGGCTAGCGGGGGATTTCGCGAACACCGGGGAGCTGTTTTTT. Translated, it gives CASSRLAGDFANTGELFF. J is TRBJ2-2 and V is TRBV6-2 or TRBV6-3; 10 nucleotides match TRBD2. CDR1 and CDR2 (germline): MNHEY, SVGEGT. Losses at the gene ends were 6 bases for V and 0 bases for J; bases not matched to a gene: 10. This CDR3 contains 18 residues.

Here the CDR3 reads CATLGGEDTEAFF. The CDR3 DNA follows: TGTGCCACCCTGGGGGGGGAGGACACTGAAGCTTTCTTT. The rearrangement joins TRBV10-3 to TRBJ1-1; TRBD1 is a possible D gene (5 bases). The germline V gene has CDR1 ENHRY and CDR2 SYGVKD. V lost 10 bases, J lost 3 bases, and 15 bases lay in between. The CDR3 is made up of 13 amino acids.

The chain is built from TRBV11-3 and TRBJ1-3, with unresolved D. V gave up 2 bases and J gave up 2 bases, with 4 bases separating them. The CDR3 has 13 amino acids. CDR1 is SGHNT and CDR2 is YENEEA in the germline V gene. The CDR3 bases are TGTGCCAGCAGCTTAACTGCTGGAAACACCATATATTTT. It codes for CASSLTAGNTIYF.

The chain uses TRBV6-5 and TRBJ1-1; 10 bases fit TRBD1. This CDR3 spans 14 amino acids. V lost 8 bases to trimming and J lost 4 bases; unmatched junction nucleotides: 7. Per germline, CDR1 MNHEY and CDR2 SVGAGI. The CDR3: CASLRTGGRTEAFF. The CDR3 DNA reads as TGTGCCAGCCTAAGGACAGGGGGGCGCACTGAAGCTTTCTTT.

The chain joins TRBV24-1 to TRBJ2-1; 14 bases agree with TRBD2. Trimming cost V 2 bases and J 6 bases; bases outside gene matches: 5. In germline, CDR1 is KGHDR, CDR2 SFDVKD. The CDR3 extends over 17 amino acids. The CDR3 DNA sequence: TGTGCCACCAGTGATTCACCGGGACTAGCGGGGGTCAATGAGCAGTTCTTC. It codes for CATSDSPGLAGVNEQFF.

V gene TRBV6-2 or TRBV6-3 combines with J gene TRBJ2-1, with D unresolved. This CDR3 region has 12 residues. CDR1 MNHEY and CDR2 SVGEGT come from the germline V gene. Trimming cost V 3 bases and J 6 bases, with 6 bases left between them. CDR3 loop: CASSYPGNEQFF. DNA of the CDR3: TGTGCCAGCAGTTATCCGGGCAATGAGCAGTTCTTC.

This chain links TRBV27 with TRBJ1-5, with TRBD1 matching over 9 bases. Germline trimming cut 4 bases from V and 1 base from J; bases unmatched to any gene: 5. The CDR3 has 16 residues. In germline, CDR1 is MNHEY, CDR2 SMNVEV (reference sequence). In DNA, the CDR3 is TGTGCCAGCAGTTCAAACAGGGGGCGGAGCAATCAGCCCCAGCATTTT. Its translation is CASSSNRGRSNQPQHF.

The V gene is TRBV18, the J gene TRBJ2-5, with D possibly being TRBD2 (5 bases). The CDR3 contains 14 residues. In germline, CDR1 is KGHSH, CDR2 LQKENI. Trimming pared 2 bases from V and 4 bases from J, leaving 11 bases between. CDR3 residues: CASSPETNPETQYF. The CDR3 DNA reads as TGTGCCAGCTCACCAGAGACTAATCCAGAGACCCAGTACTTC.

This clone occurred a few times. The chain couples TRBV6-5 to TRBJ1-6; 10 bases agree with TRBD1. Germline V lookup: CDR1 MNHEY, CDR2 SVGAGI. The CDR3 extends over 15 amino acids. V trimming: 6 bases; J trimming: 6 bases; junction bases outside the gene matches: 5. The chain's CDR3 is CASRDRDRGNSPLHF. DNA for the CDR3: TGTGCCAGCAGAGATCGGGACAGGGGTAATTCACCCCTCCACTTT.

CDR3 nucleotides: TGTGCCAGCAGTGACCTCACAGGGGAACTGTTTTTT. It codes for CASSDLTGELFF. The rearrangement joins TRBV25-1 to TRBJ1-4, with 7 bases fitting TRBD1. Losses at the gene ends were 3 bases for V and 12 bases for J; bases not matched to a gene: 4. Germline V gene lookup returns CDR1 MGHDK and CDR2 SYGVNS. The CDR3 length is 12 residues.

The rearrangement uses TRBV6-2 or TRBV6-3 and TRBJ2-4; the D is unclear. V lost 2 bases to trimming and J lost 0 bases, with 11 bases between them. Germline V CDR1 and CDR2: MNHEY, SVGEGT. The CDR3 extends over 16 amino acids. The CDR3 protein is CASSYGRQVAKNIQYF. The CDR3 DNA follows: TGTGCCAGCAGTTACGGGCGTCAGGTAGCCAAAAACATTCAGTACTTC.

CDR3 region: CASSVEERRGTEAFF. The CDR3 DNA follows: TGTGCCAGCAGCGTAGAGGAGAGGCGGGGCACTGAAGCTTTCTTT. V usage is TRBV9 and J usage is TRBJ1-1; D ambiguous. This CDR3 has 15 amino acids. CDR1 SGDLS and CDR2 YYNGEE come from the germline V gene. Trimming cost V 0 bases and J 4 bases, with 13 bases left between them.

The chain uses TRBV6-5 and TRBJ1-1; 8 positions match TRBD1. The CDR3 runs to 14 residues. The germline gives CDR1 MNHEY, CDR2 SVGAGI. The ends lost 6 bases at V and 4 bases at J; junction bases unmatched: 7. This chain's CDR3 is CASSRVDRGTEAFF. The CDR3 DNA follows: TGTGCCAGCAGCCGTGTAGACAGGGGCACTGAAGCTTTCTTT.

The chain joins TRBV7-8 to TRBJ2-6, with 9 bases matching TRBD1. There are 18 residues in the CDR3. J gave up 3 bases and V 1 base, and 7 bases lay outside the gene matches. Germline V lookup: CDR1 SGHVS, CDR2 FQNEAQ. CDR3: CASSLGQGGDLGANVLTF. The CDR3 DNA is TGTGCCAGCAGCTTAGGACAGGGGGGTGACCTTGGGGCCAACGTCCTGACTTTC. The full variable domain, its missing parts supplied by reference TRBV7-8 and TRBJ2-6, is GAGVSQSPRYKVAKRGQDVALRCDPISGHVSLFWYQQALGQGPEFLTYFQNEAQLDKSGLPSDRFFAERPEGSVSTLKIQRTQQEDSAVYLCASSLGQGGDLGANVLTFGAGSRLTVL.

V gene TRBV7-9 combines with J gene TRBJ2-2; D gene unclear. V lost 1 base, J lost 2 bases, and 8 bases lay in between. There are 15 residues in the CDR3. Germline V lookup: CDR1 SEHNR, CDR2 FQNEAQ (reference sequence). CDR3 sequence: CASSLGGINTGELFF. In DNA form, the CDR3 reads TGTGCCAGCAGCTTAGGAGGAATTAACACCGGGGAGCTGTTTTTT.

V and J are TRBV2 and TRBJ2-1; 7 nucleotides match TRBD1. CDR1 is SNHLY and CDR2 is FYNNEI in the germline V gene. This CDR3 comprises 16 residues. J was trimmed by 4 bases and V by 8 bases; bases with no gene match: 14. The CDR3 sequence: CASRSPGQHNYNEQFF. The CDR3 DNA follows: TGTGCCAGCCGGTCGCCGGGACAGCACAATTACAATGAGCAGTTCTTC.

This chain links TRBV19 with TRBJ1-1; D is ambiguous. Trimming shortened V by 2 bases and J by 1 base, and 5 bases separated the two germline ends. The germline gives CDR1 LNHDA, CDR2 SQIVND (reference sequence). The CDR3 covers 13 residues. The CDR3 bases are TGTGCCAGTAGTATAATTCAGAACACTGAAGCTTTCTTT. Translating it yields CASSIIQNTEAFF.

As DNA, the CDR3 is TGTGCCACCAGTGACCCAGGTCCCCGGAGGGAGACCCAGTACTTC. This gives the protein CATSDPGPRRETQYF. The chain couples TRBV24-1 to TRBJ2-5; the D gene is possibly TRBD2 (5 bases). The CDR3 runs 15 residues. Germline V gene lookup returns CDR1 KGHDR and CDR2 SFDVKD. Deletions cut 4 bases from V and 5 bases from J, with 16 bases between.

This chain links TRBV19 with TRBJ2-2, with 9 bases identical to TRBD2. V trimming: 7 bases; J trimming: 5 bases; junction bases outside the gene matches: 5. CDR3 size: 14 residues. Germline V gene data show CDR1 as LNHDA and CDR2 as SQIVND (reference sequence). The CDR3 region has the DNA TGTGCCAGTAACTCGCGGGGGGGAACCGGGGAGCTGTTTTTT. Amino acid sequence: CASNSRGGTGELFF.

The chain links TRBV2 to TRBJ1-1; 7 bases are a match to TRBD1. Germline CDR1 is SNHLY and CDR2 is FYNNEI. This CDR3 region has 14 residues. The trim removed 5 bases at V and 4 bases at J, leaving 7 bases unmatched. CDR3 amino acids: CASSQTGVATEAFF. CDR3 sequence (DNA): TGTGCCAGCAGTCAAACAGGGGTGGCCACTGAAGCTTTCTTT. The whole variable domain, remainder taken from reference TRBV2 and TRBJ1-1, is EPEVTQTPSHQVTQMGQEVILRCVPISNHLYFYWYRQILGQKVEFLVSFYNNEISEKSEIFDDQFSVERPDGSNFTLKIRSTKLEDSAMYFCASSQTGVATEAFFGQGTRLTVV.

The rearrangement uses TRBV11-2 and TRBJ2-3, with 15 bases identical to TRBD2. V lost 5 bases, J lost 5 bases, and 8 bases stayed unmatched. Germline V gene sequence: CDR1 SGHAT, CDR2 FQNNGV. The CDR3 is made up of 17 amino acids. CDR3 DNA sequence: TGTGCCAGCAGCAAACGGACTAGCGGGGGGGCTTTAGATACGCAGTATTTT. It specifies CASSKRTSGGALDTQYF.

The chain couples TRBV7-9 to TRBJ2-3, with 7 bases aligning to TRBD1. The CDR3 sequence is 14 residues long. Germline CDR1 is SEHNR and CDR2 is FQNEAQ (reference sequence). J was trimmed by 0 bases and V by 10 bases; bases with no gene match: 7. CDR3 protein: CATTGQSSTDTQYF. CDR3 DNA: TGTGCCACCACGGGACAGTCCAGCACAGATACGCAGTATTTT.

The genes are TRBV4-3 and TRBJ2-3; 10 bases align to TRBD2. Germline trimming cut 0 bases from V and 1 base from J; bases unmatched to any gene: 7. Germline V lookup: CDR1 LGHNA, CDR2 YSLEER. The CDR3 runs 18 residues. The CDR3 nucleotides are TGCGCCAGCAGCCAAGATAGGTCTAGCGGGGGAGGCACAGATACGCAGTATTTT. It encodes CASSQDRSSGGGTDTQYF.